The clone carrying this T cell receptor beta chain was recorded many times. Its antigen remains unknown. As handled by the study authors: CDR3 was compared across clinicopathological groups, and the resulting differences were used to build a distant-metastasis classifier for papillary thyroid cancer. TCRdb ran MiXCR on the PCR reads. The V and J calls were not made by the authors but by TCRdb's processing. This table holds 60,000 to 75,000 clones, more than 3.5% found once. This sample was taken from a study of metastatic and nonmetastatic thyroid tumors. The wider study: From malignant and benign thyroid patients, repertoires in blood and in tumor or nodule tissue were compared.

Study observations and caveats: The study reportedly found significantly higher TCR beta diversity in malignant thyroid tumors than benign nodules, in blood and tumor.

All patients reached thyroid surgery having received no treatment beforehand. V gave up 3 bases and J gave up 1 base, with 10 bases separating them. The CDR3 extends over 15 amino acids. Germline V gene sequence: CDR1 LNHDA, CDR2 SQIVND (reference sequence). The sequenced sample was blood. This receptor was identified in a female donor with papillary thyroid cancer or a benign thyroid nodule (not recorded which). Some clones in this sample may be carry-over from other donors' samples. J is TRBJ1-5 and V is TRBV19; the D is unclear. The DNA for the CDR3 is TGTGCCAGTAGTATCGAAGGGAAGAGCAATCAGCCCCAGCATTTT. Its translation is CASSIEGKSNQPQHF. Filled out from reference TRBV19 and TRBJ1-5, the complete variable domain reads DGGITQSPKYLFRKEGQNVTLSCEQNLNHDAMYWYRQDPGQGLRLIYYSQIVNDFQKGDIAEGYSVSREKKESFPLTVTSAQKNPTAFYLCASSIEGKSNQPQHFGDGTRLSIL.